Described below is a single T cell receptor (beta chain) sequence and its context. Its antigen is as yet unknown. Primed by a sample-barcoded 5' primer and a J-beta primer mix, a second PCR proceeded for 7 to 11 cycles. TCRdb used MiXCR to reprocess the 5' RACE reads, holding one entry per CDR3 protein. The table lists 660,000 or so distinct CDR3 sequences, approximately 59% of them singletons. These data belong to a study of blood T cells in healthy people across ages. The study, taken as a whole, reports: Expanded clonotype shifts may have been confounded, as the donors had an unknown CMV status. The recorded TCR beta diversity per million T cells decreased in a roughly linear manner with age.

Isolated PBMCs totaled at least 7 million in each sample. This receptor was obtained from a man aged 55 to 70 in good health. Sequenced: blood.

CDR3 in DNA: TGTGCCACCAGCCCCGACAGGGACTATGGCTACACCTTC. As protein: CATSPDRDYGYTF. The chain carries TRBV15 and TRBJ1-2; 7 bases map to TRBD1. Germline V gene data show CDR1 as LNHNV and CDR2 as YYDKDF (reference sequence). The CDR3 is made up of 13 amino acids. The junction had 3 bases not matched to a gene; V was cut back by 5 bases and J by 3 bases.